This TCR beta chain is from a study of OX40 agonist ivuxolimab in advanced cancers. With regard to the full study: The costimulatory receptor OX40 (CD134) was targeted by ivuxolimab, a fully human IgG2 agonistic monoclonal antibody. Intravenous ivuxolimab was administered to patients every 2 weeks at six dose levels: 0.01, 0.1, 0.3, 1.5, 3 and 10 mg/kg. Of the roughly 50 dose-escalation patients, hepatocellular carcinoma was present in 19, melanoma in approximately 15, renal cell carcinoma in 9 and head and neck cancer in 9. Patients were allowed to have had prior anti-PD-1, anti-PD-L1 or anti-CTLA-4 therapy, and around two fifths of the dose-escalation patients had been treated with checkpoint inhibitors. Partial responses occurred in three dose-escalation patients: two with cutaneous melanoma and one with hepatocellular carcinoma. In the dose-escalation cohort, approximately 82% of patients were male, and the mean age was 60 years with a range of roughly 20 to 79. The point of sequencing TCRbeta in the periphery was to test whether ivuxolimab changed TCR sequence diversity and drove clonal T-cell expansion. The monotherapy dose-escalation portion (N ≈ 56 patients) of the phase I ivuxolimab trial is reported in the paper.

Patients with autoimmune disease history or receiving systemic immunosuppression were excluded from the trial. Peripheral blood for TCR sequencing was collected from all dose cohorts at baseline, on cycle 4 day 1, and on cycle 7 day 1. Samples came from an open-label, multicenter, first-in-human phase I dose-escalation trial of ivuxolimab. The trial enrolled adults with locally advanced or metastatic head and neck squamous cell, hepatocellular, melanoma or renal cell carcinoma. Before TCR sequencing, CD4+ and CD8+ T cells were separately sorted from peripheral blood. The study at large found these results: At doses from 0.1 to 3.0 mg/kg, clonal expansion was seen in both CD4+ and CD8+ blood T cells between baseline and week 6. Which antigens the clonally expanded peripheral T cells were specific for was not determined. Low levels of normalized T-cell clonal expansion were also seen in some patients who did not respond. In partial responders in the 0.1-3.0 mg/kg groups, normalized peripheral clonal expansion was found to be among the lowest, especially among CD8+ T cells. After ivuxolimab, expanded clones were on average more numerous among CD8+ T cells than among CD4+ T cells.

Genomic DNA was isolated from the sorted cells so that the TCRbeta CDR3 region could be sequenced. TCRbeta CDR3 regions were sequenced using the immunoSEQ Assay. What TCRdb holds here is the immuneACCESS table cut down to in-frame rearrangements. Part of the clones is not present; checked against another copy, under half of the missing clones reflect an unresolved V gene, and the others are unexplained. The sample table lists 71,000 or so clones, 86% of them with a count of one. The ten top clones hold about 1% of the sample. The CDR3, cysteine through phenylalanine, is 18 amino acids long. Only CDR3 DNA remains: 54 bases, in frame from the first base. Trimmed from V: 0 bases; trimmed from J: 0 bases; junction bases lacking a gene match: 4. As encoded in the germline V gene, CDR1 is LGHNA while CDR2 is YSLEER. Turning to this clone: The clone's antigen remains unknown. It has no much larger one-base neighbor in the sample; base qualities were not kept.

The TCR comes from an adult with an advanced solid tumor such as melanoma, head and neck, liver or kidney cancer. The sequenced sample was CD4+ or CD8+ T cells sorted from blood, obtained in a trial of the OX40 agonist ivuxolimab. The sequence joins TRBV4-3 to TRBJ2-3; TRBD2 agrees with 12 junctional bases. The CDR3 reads CASSQDSGLAGSTDTQYF. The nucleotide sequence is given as TGCGCCAGCAGCCAAGATTCCGGACTAGCGGGGAGCACAGATACGCAGTATTTT.